These 21 T cell receptor beta chains were sequenced from one sample in a study of blood T cell repertoires in COVID-19. Assay: immunoSEQ multiplex PCR; the TCRdb copy retains only in-frame clones and omits some. Of over 150,000 clones detected, 82% appear once; the ten largest clones hold roughly 10%. Source material: peripheral blood. The receptors here all came from a woman of 80 years or more with active or convalescent COVID-19.

This chain links TRBV28 with TRBJ1-5; D is unresolved. This CDR3 is 14 amino acids long. V lost 11 bases and J lost 5, with 19 bases in between. Germline assignment: CDR1 MDHEN and CDR2 SYDVKM. In nucleotides, the CDR3 is TGTGCCTCCCTCCCGGGCGGAGGTTATCAGCCCCAGCATTTT. Translating gives CASLPGGGYQPQHF.

V gene TRBV6-1 combines with J gene TRBJ1-6; D perhaps matches TRBD1 (6 bases). This CDR3 contains 15 residues. In germline, CDR1 is MNHNS, CDR2 SASEGT. The V end was cut by 2 bases, the J end by 9 bases, with 14 bases between. The CDR3: CASSETQGSASPLHF. In DNA form, the CDR3 reads TGTGCCAGCAGTGAAACCCAGGGGTCGGCTTCACCCCTCCACTTT.

This chain connects TRBV3-1 (or the pseudogene TRBV3-2) to TRBJ2-7; 12 nucleotides align to TRBD2. V shed 8 bases, J shed 6 bases, and the junction held 8 bases outside the gene matches. Germline CDR1 and CDR2: LGHDT and YNNKEL (reference sequence). This CDR3 has 14 residues. CDR3 region: CASSSGRAPSEQYF. The CDR3 DNA is TGTGCCAGCTCTAGCGGGAGGGCCCCAAGCGAGCAGTACTTC.

J is TRBJ1-5 and V is TRBV28; TRBD1 might be the D (6 bases). Trimming took off 6 bases at V and 1 base at J, with 13 bases between the two ends. The CDR3 extends over 15 amino acids. The germline CDR1 and CDR2 sequences are MDHEN and SYDVKM. The CDR3 spells CASSPGTLSNQPQHF. For the CDR3, the DNA is TGTGCCAGCAGCCCAGGGACATTAAGCAATCAGCCCCAGCATTTT. The full variable domain, in which reference TRBV28 and TRBJ1-5 provide the parts outside the CDR3, is DVKVTQSSRYLVKRTGEKVFLECVQDMDHENMFWYRQDPGLGLRLIYFSYDVKMKEKGDIPEGYSVSREKKERFSLILESASTNQTSMYLCASSPGTLSNQPQHFGDGTRLSIL.

J is TRBJ1-6 and V is TRBV5-4; unclear D gene. Germline values: CDR1 SGHNT, CDR2 YYREEE (reference sequence). With 4 bases removed from V and 8 bases from J, the gap between germline ends came to 19 bases. This CDR3 is built from 16 residues. The CDR3: CASSPHGSAVDSPLHF. In DNA form, the CDR3 reads TGTGCCAGCAGCCCGCACGGGAGTGCGGTGGATTCACCCCTCCACTTT.

The chain recombines TRBV7-3 with TRBJ2-5; 8 bases align to TRBD1. With 1 base clipped from V and 0 bases from J, the junction kept 7 bases outside the gene matches. The CDR3 runs 17 residues. CDR1 SGHTA and CDR2 FQGTGA come from the germline V gene. The CDR3 region is CASSLRAAGGNQETQYF. The CDR3 DNA reads as TGTGCCAGCAGCTTAAGAGCGGCAGGGGGCAACCAAGAGACCCAGTACTTC.

About this clone itself: This sample includes further DNA sequences coding for the same CDR3. The chain links TRBV5-1 to TRBJ1-1; D gene uncertain. Germline V gives CDR1 SGHRS, CDR2 YFSETQ. Trimming stripped 0 bases from V and 2 bases from J, with 5 bases between. The CDR3 covers 13 residues. The CDR3 coding sequence is TGCGCCAGCAGCTTGGTCTCTAACACTGAAGCTTTCTTT. Translation: CASSLVSNTEAFF.

The chain couples TRBV2 to TRBJ2-4, with 10 positions matching TRBD2. With 3 bases clipped from V and 8 bases from J, the junction kept 19 bases outside the gene matches. The CDR3 extends over 19 amino acids. Per germline, CDR1 SNHLY and CDR2 FYNNEI. This CDR3 reads CASSDPSGSSGSGVYIQYF. CDR3 coding DNA: TGTGCCAGCAGTGACCCCTCGGGGTCTAGCGGGAGTGGGGTATACATTCAGTACTTC.

The CDR3 reads CASSYSTGEPQETQYF. The DNA of the CDR3 is TGTGCCAGCAGTTACTCGACAGGGGAGCCCCAAGAGACCCAGTACTTC. The chain employs TRBV6-6 and TRBJ2-5, with 8 nucleotides matching TRBD1. This CDR3 has 16 residues. Trimming removed 0 bases from V and 1 base from J; junction bases left unmatched: 4. Looked up from germline, CDR1 is MNHNY and CDR2 is SVGAGI (reference sequence).

CDR3 loop: CATSDQLVRPNEQFF. The CDR3, as DNA: TGTGCCACCAGTGACCAACTAGTCAGGCCCAATGAGCAGTTCTTC. The rearrangement joins TRBV24-1 to TRBJ2-1, with D tentatively TRBD2 (5 bases). Trimming left V 4 bases short and J 6 bases short, with 15 bases between. Germline CDR1 KGHDR, CDR2 SFDVKD. CDR3 length: 15 amino acids.

The chain is built from TRBV24-1 and TRBJ2-5, with 7 bases lining up with TRBD1. With 4 bases clipped from V and 4 bases from J, the junction kept 8 bases outside the gene matches. In germline, CDR1 is KGHDR, CDR2 SFDVKD. This CDR3 is built from 15 residues. The CDR3 here is CATSELTGRGETQYF. In nucleotides, the CDR3 is TGTGCCACCAGTGAACTGACAGGGAGAGGAGAGACCCAGTACTTC.

The rearrangement joins TRBV9 to TRBJ2-3; 11 nucleotides align to TRBD2. CDR1 is SGDLS, CDR2 YYNGEE, per germline. The junction had 3 bases not matched to a gene; V was cut back by 0 bases and J by 3 bases. The CDR3 totals 16 residues. The CDR3 coding sequence is TGTGCCAGCAGCGTAGGGGCTAGCGGGAGGACAGATACGCAGTATTTT. It specifies CASSVGASGRTDTQYF.

This clone was detected only a few times. The rearrangement links TRBV6-5 to TRBJ1-1, with 7 positions matching TRBD1. The V gene's germline CDR1 is MNHEY and CDR2 SVGAGI. After removal of 6 bases from V and 2 bases from J, the junction contained 6 bases not matched to a gene. This CDR3 comprises 14 residues. CDR3 residues: CASRSGTANTEAFF. The DNA of the CDR3 is TGTGCCAGCAGATCCGGGACAGCAAACACTGAAGCTTTCTTT.

The rearrangement links TRBV5-1 to TRBJ2-7, with TRBD1 matching over 10 bases. The CDR3 loop spans 15 amino acids. Germline V gene data show CDR1 as SGHRS and CDR2 as YFSETQ. The J segment lost 2 bases and the V segment lost 4 bases, leaving 6 bases of the junction unmatched. CDR3 coding DNA: TGCGCCAGCAGCATTGGGACAGGGGTCACCTACGAGCAGTACTTC. It yields the protein CASSIGTGVTYEQYF.

This clone was counted between two and nine times. As DNA, the CDR3 is TGTGCCAGTGCGGGCTTTACCATATATTTT. Its protein product is CASAGFTIYF. This sequence joins TRBV19 and TRBJ1-3, with D hard to call. The V end lost 8 bases, the J end lost 10 bases, and 9 bases lay between the germline ends. Looked up from germline, CDR1 is LNHDA and CDR2 is SQIVND (reference sequence). The CDR3 is 10 residues long.

The rearrangement joins TRBV27 to TRBJ2-1; 12 bases match TRBD2. In germline, CDR1 is MNHEY, CDR2 SMNVEV (reference sequence). Trimming cost V 8 bases and J 3 bases; bases outside gene matches: 14. There are 18 residues in the CDR3. The CDR3 coding sequence is TGTGCCAGCCGCGCGGGAGGACTAGCGGGACCTTACTACAATGAGCAGTTCTTC. Residues: CASRAGGLAGPYYNEQFF.

This clone was recorded once. The V gene is TRBV12-3 or TRBV12-4, the J gene TRBJ2-1; the match to TRBD2 covers 8 bases. This CDR3 has 13 amino acids. With 6 bases clipped from V and 10 bases from J, the junction kept 8 bases outside the gene matches. CDR3 residues: CASRYPGGEEQFF. In DNA form, the CDR3 reads TGTGCCAGCAGATACCCCGGGGGGGAGGAGCAGTTCTTC.

The chain uses TRBV6-5 and TRBJ2-3; a possible D gene is TRBD2 (6 bases). This CDR3 region has 14 residues. V was trimmed by 7 bases and J by 2 bases, leaving 13 bases between them. Germline V gene data show CDR1 as MNHEY and CDR2 as SVGAGI. CDR3 coding DNA: TGTGCCAGCACGGCTAGCGTATCCACAGATACGCAGTATTTT. This sequence encodes CASTASVSTDTQYF.

This rearrangement joins TRBV18 to TRBJ1-1, with 9 bases that match TRBD1. The germline V gene encodes CDR1 KGHSH and CDR2 LQKENI. CDR3 length equals 17 residues. V dropped 4 bases and J dropped 5; count of bases not matched to a gene: 14. CDR3 region: CASSHKYTTGGGTEAFF. As DNA, the CDR3 is TGTGCCAGCTCACACAAATACACAACAGGGGGCGGGACTGAAGCTTTCTTT.

J is TRBJ1-2 and V is TRBV18; D not resolved. CDR1 and CDR2 (germline): KGHSH, LQKENI. Deletions cut 1 base from V and 3 bases from J, with 9 bases between. The CDR3 length is 14 residues. The chain's CDR3 is CASSPLAVDYGYTF. The CDR3 bases are TGTGCCAGCTCACCACTGGCGGTCGACTATGGCTACACCTTC.

V is TRBV12-3 or TRBV12-4 and J is TRBJ1-5; D may be TRBD1 (6 bases). V was trimmed by 3 bases and J by 13 bases, leaving 16 bases between them. This CDR3 contains 13 residues. The CDR3, as DNA: TGTGCCAGCAGTTTGTATGAAGGACAGCGTCAGCATTTT. It specifies CASSLYEGQRQHF.